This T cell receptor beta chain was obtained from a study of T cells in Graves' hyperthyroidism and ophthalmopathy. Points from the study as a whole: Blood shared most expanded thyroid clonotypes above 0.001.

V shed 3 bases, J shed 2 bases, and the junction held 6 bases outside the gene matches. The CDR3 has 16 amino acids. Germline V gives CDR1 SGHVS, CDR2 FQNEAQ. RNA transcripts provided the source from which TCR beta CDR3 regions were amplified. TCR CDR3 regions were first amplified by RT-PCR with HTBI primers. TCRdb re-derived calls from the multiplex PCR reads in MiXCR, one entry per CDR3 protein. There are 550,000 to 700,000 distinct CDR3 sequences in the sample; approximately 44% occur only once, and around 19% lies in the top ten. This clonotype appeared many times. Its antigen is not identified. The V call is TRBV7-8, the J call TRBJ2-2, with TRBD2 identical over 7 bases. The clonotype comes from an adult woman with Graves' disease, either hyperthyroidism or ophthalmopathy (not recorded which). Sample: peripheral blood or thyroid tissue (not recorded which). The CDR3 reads CASSLEAGSNTGELFF. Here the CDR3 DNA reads TGTGCCAGCAGCTTGGAAGCGGGATCTAACACCGGGGAGCTGTTTTTT.